This T cell receptor beta chain was recorded in a study of shared clonotypes between healthy human individuals. Across the whole study: The plates for each donor numbered three CD4 naive, three CD4 memory, two CD8 naive and one CD8 memory.

All donors were healthy HIV-negative adults lacking recent acute infections or vaccinations. V was clipped by 6 bases and J by 0 bases; unmatched bases: 7. Germline V CDR1 and CDR2: SEHNR, FQNEAQ (reference sequence). The CDR3 is 16 amino acids. The data were produced by immunoSEQ multiplex PCR, yet TCRdb's version contains in-frame clones alone and is incomplete. The table lists 2 million to 2.5 million clones, approximately 95% of them singletons, with over 0.1% in the top ten. Sequencing input: naive CD4+ T cells sorted from blood. Subset noted: CD45RA+ positively selected. The V call is TRBV7-9, the J call TRBJ2-3; 9 positions match TRBD2. The sequence was collected from a man between 18 and 35 years old in good health. CDR3 DNA: TGTGCCAGCAGTGGTAGCGGGGGTGTTAGCACAGATACGCAGTATTTT. Translated: CASSGSGGVSTDTQYF.